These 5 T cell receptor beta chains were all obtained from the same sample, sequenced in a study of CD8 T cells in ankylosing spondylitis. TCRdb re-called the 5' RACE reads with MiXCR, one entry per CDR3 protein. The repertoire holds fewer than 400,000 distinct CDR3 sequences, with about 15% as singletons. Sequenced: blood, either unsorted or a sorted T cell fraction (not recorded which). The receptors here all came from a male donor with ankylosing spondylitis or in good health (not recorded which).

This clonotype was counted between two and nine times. CDR3 bases: TGTGCCAGCAGCCAACAGGGAAGTGGAGATGAAAAACTGTTTTTT. Translated: CASSQQGSGDEKLFF. The chain joins TRBV6-1 to TRBJ1-4; tentatively, D is TRBD1 (6 bases). Germline V gene lookup returns CDR1 MNHNS and CDR2 SASEGT. Trimming took off 6 bases at V and 6 bases at J, with 17 bases between the two ends. The CDR3 extends over 15 amino acids.

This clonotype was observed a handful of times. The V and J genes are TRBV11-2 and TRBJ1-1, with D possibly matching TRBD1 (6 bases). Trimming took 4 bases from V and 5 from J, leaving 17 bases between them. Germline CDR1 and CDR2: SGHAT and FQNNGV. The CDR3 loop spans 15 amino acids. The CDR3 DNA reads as TGTGCCAGCAGCTCGTCAAGGGGGGGAAGGACTGAAGCTTTCTTT. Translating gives CASSSSRGGRTEAFF.

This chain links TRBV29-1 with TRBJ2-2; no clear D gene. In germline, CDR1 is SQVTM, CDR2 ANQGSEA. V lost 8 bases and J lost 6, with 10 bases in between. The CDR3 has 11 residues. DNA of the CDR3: TGCAGCTCCCGGACGGCCGGGGAGCTGTTTTTT. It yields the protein CSSRTAGELFF.

The CDR3 sequence: CASSPTATGYNEQFF. DNA of the CDR3: TGTGCCAGCAGCCCCACGGCGACAGGGTACAATGAGCAGTTCTTC. The J gene is TRBJ2-1, the V gene TRBV7-2; 7 bases fit TRBD1. The CDR3 runs 15 residues. Germline V gene lookup returns CDR1 SGHTA and CDR2 FQGNSA. V was clipped by 5 bases and J by 4 bases; unmatched bases: 8.

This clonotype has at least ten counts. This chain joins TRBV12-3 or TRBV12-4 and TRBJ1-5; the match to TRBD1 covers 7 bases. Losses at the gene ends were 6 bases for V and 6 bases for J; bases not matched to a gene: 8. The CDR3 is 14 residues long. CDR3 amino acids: CASRPTGEFQPQHF. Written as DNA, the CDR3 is TGTGCCAGCAGGCCTACAGGGGAGTTTCAGCCCCAGCATTTT.